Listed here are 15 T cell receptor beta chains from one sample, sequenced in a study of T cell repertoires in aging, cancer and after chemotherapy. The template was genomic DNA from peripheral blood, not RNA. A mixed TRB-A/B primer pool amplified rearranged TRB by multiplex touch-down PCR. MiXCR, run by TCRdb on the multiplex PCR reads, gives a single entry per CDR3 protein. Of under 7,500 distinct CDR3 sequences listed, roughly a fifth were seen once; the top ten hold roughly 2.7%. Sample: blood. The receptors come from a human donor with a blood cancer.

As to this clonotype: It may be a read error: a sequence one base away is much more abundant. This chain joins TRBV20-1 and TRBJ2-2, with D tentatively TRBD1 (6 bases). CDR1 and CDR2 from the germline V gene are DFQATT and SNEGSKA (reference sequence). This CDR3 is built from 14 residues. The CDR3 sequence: CSAKRTENSGELFF. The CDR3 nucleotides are TGCAGTGCTAAGAGGACAGAGAACAGCGGGGAGCTGTTTTTT.

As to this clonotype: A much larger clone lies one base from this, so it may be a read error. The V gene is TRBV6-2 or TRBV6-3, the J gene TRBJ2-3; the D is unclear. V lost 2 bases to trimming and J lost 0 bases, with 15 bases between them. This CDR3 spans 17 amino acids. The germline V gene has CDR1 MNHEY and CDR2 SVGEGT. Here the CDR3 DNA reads TGTGCCAGCAGTTACACTGCCCCGACAAAAAGCACAGATACGCAGTATTTT. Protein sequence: CASSYTAPTKSTDTQYF.

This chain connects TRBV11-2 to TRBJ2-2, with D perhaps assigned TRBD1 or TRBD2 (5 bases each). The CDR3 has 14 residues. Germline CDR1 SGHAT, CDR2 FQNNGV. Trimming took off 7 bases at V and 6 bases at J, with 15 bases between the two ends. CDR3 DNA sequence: TGTGCCAGCATGGGGCCTCTGGGGGCCGGGGAGCTGTTTTTT. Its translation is CASMGPLGAGELFF.

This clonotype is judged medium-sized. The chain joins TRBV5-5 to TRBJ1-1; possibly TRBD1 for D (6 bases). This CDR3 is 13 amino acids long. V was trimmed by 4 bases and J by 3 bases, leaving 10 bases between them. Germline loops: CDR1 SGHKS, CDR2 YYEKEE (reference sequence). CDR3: CASSAGQHTEAFF. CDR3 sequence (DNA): TGTGCCAGCAGCGCCGGACAGCACACTGAAGCTTTCTTT.

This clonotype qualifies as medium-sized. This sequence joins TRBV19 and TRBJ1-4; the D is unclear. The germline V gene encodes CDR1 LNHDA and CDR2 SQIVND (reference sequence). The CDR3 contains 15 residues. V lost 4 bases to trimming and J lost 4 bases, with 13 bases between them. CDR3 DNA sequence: TGTGCCAGTAGTAAGGCTTTGGACTTTAATGAAAAACTGTTTTTT. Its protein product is CASSKALDFNEKLFF. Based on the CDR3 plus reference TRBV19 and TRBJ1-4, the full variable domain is DGGITQSPKYLFRKEGQNVTLSCEQNLNHDAMYWYRQDPGQGLRLIYYSQIVNDFQKGDIAEGYSVSREKKESFPLTVTSAQKNPTAFYLCASSKALDFNEKLFFGSGTQLSVL.

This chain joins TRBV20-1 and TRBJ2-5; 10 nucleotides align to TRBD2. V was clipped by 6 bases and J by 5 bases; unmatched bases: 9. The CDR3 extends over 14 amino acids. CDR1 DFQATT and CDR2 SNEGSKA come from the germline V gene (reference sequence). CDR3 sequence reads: CSASSGGAGETQYF. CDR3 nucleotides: TGCAGTGCAAGCAGCGGGGGGGCAGGGGAGACCCAGTACTTC.

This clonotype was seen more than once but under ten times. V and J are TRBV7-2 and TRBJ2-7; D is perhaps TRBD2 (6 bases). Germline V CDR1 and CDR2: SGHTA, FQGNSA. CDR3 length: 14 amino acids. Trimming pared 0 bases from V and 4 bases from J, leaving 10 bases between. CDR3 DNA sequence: TGTGCCAGCAGCTTAGCCGGGAGTGCGTACGAGCAGTACTTC. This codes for CASSLAGSAYEQYF.

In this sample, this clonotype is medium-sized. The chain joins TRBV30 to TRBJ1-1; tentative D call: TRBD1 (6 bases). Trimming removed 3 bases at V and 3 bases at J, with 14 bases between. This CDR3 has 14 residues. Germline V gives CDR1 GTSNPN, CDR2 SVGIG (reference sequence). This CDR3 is CAWSGTGGHTEAFF. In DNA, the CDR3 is TGTGCCTGGAGCGGTACGGGGGGGCACACTGAAGCTTTCTTT.

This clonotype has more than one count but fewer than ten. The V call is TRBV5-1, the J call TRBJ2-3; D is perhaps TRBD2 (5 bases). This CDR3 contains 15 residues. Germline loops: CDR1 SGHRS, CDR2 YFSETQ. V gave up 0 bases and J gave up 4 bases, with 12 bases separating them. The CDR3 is CASSLAGFGADTQYF. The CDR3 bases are TGCGCCAGCAGCTTGGCAGGATTCGGGGCAGATACGCAGTATTTT.

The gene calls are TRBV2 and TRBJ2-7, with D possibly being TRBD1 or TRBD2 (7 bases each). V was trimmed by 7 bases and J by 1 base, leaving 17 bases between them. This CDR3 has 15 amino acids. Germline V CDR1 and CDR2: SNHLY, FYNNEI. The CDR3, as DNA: TGTGCCAGCACAGGGGGGGACAGCGGTTCCTACGAGCAGTACTTC. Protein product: CASTGGDSGSYEQYF.

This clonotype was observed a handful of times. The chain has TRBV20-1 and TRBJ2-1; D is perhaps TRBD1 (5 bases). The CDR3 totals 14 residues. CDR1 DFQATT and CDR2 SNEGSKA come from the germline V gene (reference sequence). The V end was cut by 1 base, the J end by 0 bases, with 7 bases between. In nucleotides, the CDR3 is TGCAGTGCTAGAGGGGGCGGCTCCTACAATGAGCAGTTCTTC. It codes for CSARGGGSYNEQFF.

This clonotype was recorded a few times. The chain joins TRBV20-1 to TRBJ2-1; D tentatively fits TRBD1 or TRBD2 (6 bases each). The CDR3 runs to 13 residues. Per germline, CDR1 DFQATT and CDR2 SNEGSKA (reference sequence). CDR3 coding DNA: TGCACCCTTTCGGGGGACACCTACAATGAGCAGTTCTTC. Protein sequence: CTLSGDTYNEQFF.

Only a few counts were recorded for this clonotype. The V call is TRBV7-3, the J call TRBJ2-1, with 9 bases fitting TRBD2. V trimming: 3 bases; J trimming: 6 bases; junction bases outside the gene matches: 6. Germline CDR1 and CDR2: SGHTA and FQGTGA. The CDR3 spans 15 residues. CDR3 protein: CASSFLAGPRNEQFF. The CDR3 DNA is TGTGCCAGCAGCTTCCTAGCGGGACCCCGCAATGAGCAGTTCTTC. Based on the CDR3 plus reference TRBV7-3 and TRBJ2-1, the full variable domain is GAGVSQTPSNKVTEKGKYVELRCDPISGHTALYWYRQSLGQGPEFLIYFQGTGAADDSGLPNDRFFAVRPEGSVSTLKIQRTERGDSAVYLCASSFLAGPRNEQFFGPGTRLTVL.

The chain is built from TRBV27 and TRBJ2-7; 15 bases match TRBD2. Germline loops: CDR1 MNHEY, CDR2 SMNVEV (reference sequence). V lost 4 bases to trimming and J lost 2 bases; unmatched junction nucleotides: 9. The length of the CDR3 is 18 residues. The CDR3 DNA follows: TGTGCCAGCAGTTCCTCGGGACTAGCGGGAGGTAGAACCTACGAGCAGTACTTC. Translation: CASSSSGLAGGRTYEQYF.

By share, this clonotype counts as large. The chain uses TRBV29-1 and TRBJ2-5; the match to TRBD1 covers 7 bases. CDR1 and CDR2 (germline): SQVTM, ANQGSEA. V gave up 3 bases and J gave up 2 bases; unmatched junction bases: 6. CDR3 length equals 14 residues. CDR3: CSVESRDRQETQYF. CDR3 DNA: TGCAGCGTTGAGAGCCGGGACAGACAAGAGACCCAGTACTTC. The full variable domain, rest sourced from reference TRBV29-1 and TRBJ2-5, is SAVISQKPSRDICQRGTSLTIQCQVDSQVTMMFWYRQQPGQSLTLIATANQGSEATYESGFVIDKFPISRPNLTFSTLTVSNMSPEDSSIYLCSVESRDRQETQYFGPGTRLLVL.